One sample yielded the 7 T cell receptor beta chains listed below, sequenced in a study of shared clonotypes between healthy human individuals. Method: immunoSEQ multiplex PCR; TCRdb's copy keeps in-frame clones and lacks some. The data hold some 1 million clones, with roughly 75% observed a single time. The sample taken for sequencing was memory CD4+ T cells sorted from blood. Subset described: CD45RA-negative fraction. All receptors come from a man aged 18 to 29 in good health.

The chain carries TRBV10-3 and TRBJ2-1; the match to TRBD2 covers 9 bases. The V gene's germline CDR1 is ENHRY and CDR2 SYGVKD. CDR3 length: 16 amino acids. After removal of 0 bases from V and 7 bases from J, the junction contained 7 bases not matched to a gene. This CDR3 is CAISESASGKGNEQFF. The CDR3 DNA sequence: TGTGCCATCAGTGAGTCGGCTAGCGGGAAAGGGAATGAGCAGTTCTTC.

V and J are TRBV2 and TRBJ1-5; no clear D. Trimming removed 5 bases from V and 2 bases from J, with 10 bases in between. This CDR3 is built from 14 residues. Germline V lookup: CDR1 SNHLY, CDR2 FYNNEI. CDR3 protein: CASSNDGGNQPQHF. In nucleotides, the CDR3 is TGTGCCAGCAGTAACGACGGAGGCAATCAGCCCCAGCATTTT. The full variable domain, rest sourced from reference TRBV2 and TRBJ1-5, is EPEVTQTPSHQVTQMGQEVILRCVPISNHLYFYWYRQILGQKVEFLVSFYNNEISEKSEIFDDQFSVERPDGSNFTLKIRSTKLEDSAMYFCASSNDGGNQPQHFGDGTRLSIL.

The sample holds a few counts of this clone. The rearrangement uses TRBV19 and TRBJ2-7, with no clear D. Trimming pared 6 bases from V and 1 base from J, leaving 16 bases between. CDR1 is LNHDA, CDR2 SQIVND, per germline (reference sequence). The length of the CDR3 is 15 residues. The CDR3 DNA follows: TGTGCCAGTAGCGCCAAACGACAAGATTCCTACGAGCAGTACTTC. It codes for CASSAKRQDSYEQYF. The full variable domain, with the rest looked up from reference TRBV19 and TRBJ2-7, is DGGITQSPKYLFRKEGQNVTLSCEQNLNHDAMYWYRQDPGQGLRLIYYSQIVNDFQKGDIAEGYSVSREKKESFPLTVTSAQKNPTAFYLCASSAKRQDSYEQYFGPGTRLTVT.

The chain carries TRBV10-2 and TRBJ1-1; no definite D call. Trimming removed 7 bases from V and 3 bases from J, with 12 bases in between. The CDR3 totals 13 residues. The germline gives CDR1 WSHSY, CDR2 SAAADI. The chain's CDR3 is CASIDPFDTEAFF. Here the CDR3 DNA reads TGCGCCAGCATTGACCCCTTTGACACTGAAGCTTTCTTT.

CDR3 nucleotides: TGTGCCAGCAGCCAGTGGGGACAGGGGGGCACTGAAGCTTTCTTT. Its protein product is CASSQWGQGGTEAFF. The J gene is TRBJ1-1, the V gene TRBV5-4, with 11 positions matching TRBD1. The CDR3 consists of 15 residues. From germline, CDR1 is SGHNT and CDR2 YYREEE (reference sequence). V gave up 4 bases and J gave up 4 bases; unmatched junction bases: 6.

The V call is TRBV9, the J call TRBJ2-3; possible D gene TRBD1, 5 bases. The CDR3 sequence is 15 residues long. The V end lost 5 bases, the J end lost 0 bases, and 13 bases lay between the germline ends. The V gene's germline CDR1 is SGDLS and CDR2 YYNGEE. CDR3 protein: CASRSGRLSTDTQYF. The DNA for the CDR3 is TGTGCCAGCAGGTCAGGGCGGCTAAGCACAGATACGCAGTATTTT.

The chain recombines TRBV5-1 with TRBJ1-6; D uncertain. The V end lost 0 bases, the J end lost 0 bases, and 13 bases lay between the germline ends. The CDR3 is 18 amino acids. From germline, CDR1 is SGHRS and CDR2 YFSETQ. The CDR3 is CASSLASELSSYNSPLHF. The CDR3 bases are TGCGCCAGCAGCTTGGCCTCTGAACTAAGCTCCTATAATTCACCCCTCCACTTT.